The sequence of this TCR beta chain was determined in a study of blood T cell repertoires in COVID-19. Study-wide context: Samples came from the United States, Italy and Spain, spanning acute and convalescent COVID-19. The analysed material was cDNA or gDNA that came from T cells, B-cell-depleted T cells, or PBMCs.

This clone was picked up one time. Trimming removed 1 base from V and 2 bases from J; junction bases left unmatched: 5. The CDR3 spans 15 residues. The germline CDR1 and CDR2 sequences are SGHTA and FQGNSA. Source study methods: Estimation of nucleated cell counts relied on the amplification of reference gene primers. Sequencing was performed with immunoSEQ multiplex PCR; in TCRdb, only in-frame clones are kept and a portion is missing. V and J calls and clone size are as listed in that table; D and trimming were resolved from the DNA. The sample shows approximately 99,000 clones, approximately 85% of them seen only once.

Sequencing used peripheral blood. The TCR was taken from a woman older than 75 with active or convalescent COVID-19. The V gene is TRBV7-2, the J gene TRBJ2-7, with 7 bases aligning to TRBD1. The CDR3: CASSLVMTGPYEQYF. CDR3 nucleotide sequence: TGTGCCAGCAGCTTAGTCATGACAGGGCCCTACGAGCAGTACTTC.